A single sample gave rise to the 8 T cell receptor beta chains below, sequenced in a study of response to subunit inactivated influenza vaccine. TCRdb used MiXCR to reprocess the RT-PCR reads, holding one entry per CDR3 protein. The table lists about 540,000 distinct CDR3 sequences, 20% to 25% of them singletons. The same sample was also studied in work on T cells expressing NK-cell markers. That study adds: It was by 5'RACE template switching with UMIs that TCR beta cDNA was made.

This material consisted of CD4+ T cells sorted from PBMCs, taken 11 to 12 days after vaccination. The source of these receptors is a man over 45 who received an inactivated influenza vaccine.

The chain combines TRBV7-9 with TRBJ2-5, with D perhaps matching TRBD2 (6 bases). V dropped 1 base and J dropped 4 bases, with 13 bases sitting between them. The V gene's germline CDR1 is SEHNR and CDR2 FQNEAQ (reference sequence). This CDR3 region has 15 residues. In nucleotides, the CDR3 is TGTGCCAGCAGCTTAGACAGCGGGCATGGAGAGACCCAGTACTTC. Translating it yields CASSLDSGHGETQYF. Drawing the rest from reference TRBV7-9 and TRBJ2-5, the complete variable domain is DTGVSQNPRHKITKRGQNVTFRCDPISEHNRLYWYRQTLGQGPEFLTYFQNEAQLEKSRLLSDRFSAERPKGSFSTLEIQRTEQGDSAMYLCASSLDSGHGETQYFGPGTRLLVL.

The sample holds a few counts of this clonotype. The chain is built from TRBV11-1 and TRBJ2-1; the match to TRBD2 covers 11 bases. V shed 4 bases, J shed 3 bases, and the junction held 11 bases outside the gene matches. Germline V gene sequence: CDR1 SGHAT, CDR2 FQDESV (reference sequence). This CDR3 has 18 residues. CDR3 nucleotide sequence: TGTGCCAGCAGCTCATCCCTCCGACTAGCGGGGCTCTACAATGAGCAGTTCTTC. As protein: CASSSSLRLAGLYNEQFF.

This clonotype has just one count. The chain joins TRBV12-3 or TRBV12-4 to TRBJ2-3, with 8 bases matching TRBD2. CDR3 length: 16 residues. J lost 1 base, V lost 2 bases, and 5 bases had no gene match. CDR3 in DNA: TGTGCCAGCAGTTTATCCCCGGGGGGGGGCACAGATACGCAGTATTTT. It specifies CASSLSPGGGTDTQYF.

The CDR3 sequence: CASSPTGDFGELFF. CDR3 DNA: TGCGCCAGCAGCCCGACAGGGGATTTCGGGGAGCTGTTTTTT. This rearrangement joins TRBV5-1 to TRBJ2-2, with TRBD1 matching 8 bases. The CDR3 has 14 residues. V lost 4 bases, J lost 7 bases, and 6 bases stayed unmatched. Per the germline V gene, CDR1 is SGHRS and CDR2 is YFSETQ.

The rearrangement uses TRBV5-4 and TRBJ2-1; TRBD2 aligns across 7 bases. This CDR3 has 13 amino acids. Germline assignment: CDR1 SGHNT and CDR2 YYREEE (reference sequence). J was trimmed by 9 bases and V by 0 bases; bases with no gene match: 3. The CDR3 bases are TGTGCCAGCAGCTTGGGGGGGGAGGGTGAGCAGTTCTTC. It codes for CASSLGGEGEQFF.

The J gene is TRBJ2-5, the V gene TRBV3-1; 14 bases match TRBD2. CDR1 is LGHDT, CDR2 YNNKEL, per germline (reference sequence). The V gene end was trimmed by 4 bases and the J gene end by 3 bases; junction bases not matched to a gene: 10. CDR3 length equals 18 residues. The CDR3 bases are TGTGCCAGCAGCCGATGGACTAGCGGGGGGCCAGGGGAAGAGACCCAGTACTTC. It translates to CASSRWTSGGPGEETQYF.

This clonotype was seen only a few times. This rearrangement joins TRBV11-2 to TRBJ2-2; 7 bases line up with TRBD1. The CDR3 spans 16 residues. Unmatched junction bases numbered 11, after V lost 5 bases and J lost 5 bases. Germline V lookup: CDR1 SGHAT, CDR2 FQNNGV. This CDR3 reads CASSVTGVLVTGELFF. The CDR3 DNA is TGTGCCAGCAGCGTAACAGGGGTGCTTGTTACCGGGGAGCTGTTTTTT.

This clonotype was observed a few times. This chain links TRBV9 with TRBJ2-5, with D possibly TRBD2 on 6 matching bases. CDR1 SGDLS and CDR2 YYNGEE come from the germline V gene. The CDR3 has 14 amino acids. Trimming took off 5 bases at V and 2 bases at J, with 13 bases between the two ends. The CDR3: CASSVGGAQETQYF. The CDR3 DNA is TGTGCCAGCAGTGTCGGCGGGGCGCAAGAGACCCAGTACTTC.